The source of this TCR beta chain is a study of metastatic and nonmetastatic thyroid tumors. About this clone itself: The target antigen is unknown.

Authors' analysis steps: Clinicopathological groups supplied CDR3 differences that were used to build a distant-metastasis classifier for papillary thyroid cancer. Using MiXCR, TCRdb re-called clones from the PCR reads. The V and J calls and clone size are TCRdb's, not the authors'. The table shows roughly 41,000 clones, with about 16% occurring only once. Treatment of any kind had been given to no patient before thyroid surgery. Study-wide points: It was reported that TCR beta diversity was significantly higher in malignant thyroid tumors than benign nodules, in blood and tumor.

This CDR3 has 14 amino acids. Trimming shortened V by 1 base and J by 0 bases, and 9 bases separated the two germline ends. The germline CDR1 and CDR2 sequences are GTSNPN and SVGIG (reference sequence). This sequence was found in a female donor with papillary thyroid cancer or a benign thyroid nodule (not recorded which). Some clones in this sample may be carry-over from other donors' samples. The chain links TRBV30 to TRBJ1-2; tentatively, D is TRBD1 (6 bases). The sequenced sample consisted of blood. CDR3 loop: CAWSGTVANYGYTF. The DNA of the CDR3 is TGTGCCTGGAGTGGGACAGTAGCTAACTATGGCTACACCTTC.